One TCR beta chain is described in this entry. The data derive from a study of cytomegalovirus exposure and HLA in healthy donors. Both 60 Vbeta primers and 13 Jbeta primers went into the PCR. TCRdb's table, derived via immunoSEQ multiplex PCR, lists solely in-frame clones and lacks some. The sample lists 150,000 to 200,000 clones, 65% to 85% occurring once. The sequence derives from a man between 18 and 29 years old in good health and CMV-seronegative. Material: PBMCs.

In nucleotides, the CDR3 is TGTGCCAGCAGCTTTTTCACAGGGGGAGAGGGCGAGCAGTACTTC. This codes for CASSFFTGGEGEQYF. The rearrangement links TRBV7-9 to TRBJ2-7; TRBD1 agrees at 8 bases. The CDR3 is 15 amino acids. V was pared by 3 bases and J by 6 bases, with 10 bases of the junction left unmatched. Germline V gives CDR1 SEHNR, CDR2 FQNEAQ (reference sequence).